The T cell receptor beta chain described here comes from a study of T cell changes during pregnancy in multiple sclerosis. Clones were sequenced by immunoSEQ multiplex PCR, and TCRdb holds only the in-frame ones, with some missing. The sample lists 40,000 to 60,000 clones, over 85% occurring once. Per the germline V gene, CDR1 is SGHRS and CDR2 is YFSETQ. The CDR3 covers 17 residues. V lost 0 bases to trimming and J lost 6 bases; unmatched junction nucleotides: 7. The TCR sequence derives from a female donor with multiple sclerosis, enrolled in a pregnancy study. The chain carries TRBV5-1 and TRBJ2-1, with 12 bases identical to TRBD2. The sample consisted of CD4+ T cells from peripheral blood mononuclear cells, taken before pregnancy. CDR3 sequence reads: CASSLGLAGGVLNEQFF. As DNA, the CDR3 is TGCGCCAGCAGCTTGGGTCTAGCGGGAGGGGTCCTCAATGAGCAGTTCTTC.